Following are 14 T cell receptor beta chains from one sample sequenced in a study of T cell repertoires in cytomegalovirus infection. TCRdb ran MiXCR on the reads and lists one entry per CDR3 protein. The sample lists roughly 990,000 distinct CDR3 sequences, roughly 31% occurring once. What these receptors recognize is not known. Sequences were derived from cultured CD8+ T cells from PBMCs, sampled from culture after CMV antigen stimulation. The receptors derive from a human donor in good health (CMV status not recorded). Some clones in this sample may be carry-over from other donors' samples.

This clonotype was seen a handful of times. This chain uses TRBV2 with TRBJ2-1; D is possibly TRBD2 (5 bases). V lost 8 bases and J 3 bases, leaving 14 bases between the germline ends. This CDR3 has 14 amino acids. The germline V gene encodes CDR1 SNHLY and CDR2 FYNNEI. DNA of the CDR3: TGTGCCAGCCGAAGCGGCCGTCTCTACAATGAGCAGTTCTTC. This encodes CASRSGRLYNEQFF.

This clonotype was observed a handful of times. In DNA, the CDR3 is TGTGCCAGCAGCCCTAGTGGGACAGGGACCTACAATGAGCAGTTCTTC. Amino acids: CASSPSGTGTYNEQFF. The chain carries TRBV9 and TRBJ2-1; TRBD1 matches 9 bases. Looked up from germline, CDR1 is SGDLS and CDR2 is YYNGEE. The CDR3 length is 16 residues. Trimming took 4 bases from V and 2 from J; bases not matched to a gene: 7.

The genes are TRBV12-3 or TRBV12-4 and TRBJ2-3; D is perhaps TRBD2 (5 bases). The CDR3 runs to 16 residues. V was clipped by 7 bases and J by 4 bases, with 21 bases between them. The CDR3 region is CASTPLRARDPDTQYF. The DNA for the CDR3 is TGTGCCAGCACTCCTTTGAGGGCCCGGGATCCAGATACGCAGTATTTT.

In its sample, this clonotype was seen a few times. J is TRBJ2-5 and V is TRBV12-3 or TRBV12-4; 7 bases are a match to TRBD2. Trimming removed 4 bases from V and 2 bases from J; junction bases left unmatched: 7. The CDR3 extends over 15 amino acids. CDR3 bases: TGTGCCAGCAGTTACCCTATGGGGGGGCAAGAGACCCAGTACTTC. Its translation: CASSYPMGGQETQYF.

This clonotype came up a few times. The CDR3 region has the DNA TGTGCCAGCAGCTTAGGTGGACGGACAGCTTTCTTT. It encodes CASSLGGRTAFF. V is TRBV7-9 and J is TRBJ1-1; D is undetermined. Germline CDR1 and CDR2: SEHNR and FQNEAQ (reference sequence). CDR3 length: 12 amino acids. The V and J ends lost 1 base and 10 bases respectively, with 10 bases between them.

The CDR3 DNA is TGCGCCAGCAGCACCAGACTAGCGGGGGAACGTTCCTACAATGAGCAGTTCTTC. It codes for CASSTRLAGERSYNEQFF. The V gene is TRBV5-1, the J gene TRBJ2-1; 12 bases fit TRBD2. This CDR3 comprises 18 residues. The germline gives CDR1 SGHRS, CDR2 YFSETQ. Trimming cost V 4 bases and J 1 base; bases outside gene matches: 9.

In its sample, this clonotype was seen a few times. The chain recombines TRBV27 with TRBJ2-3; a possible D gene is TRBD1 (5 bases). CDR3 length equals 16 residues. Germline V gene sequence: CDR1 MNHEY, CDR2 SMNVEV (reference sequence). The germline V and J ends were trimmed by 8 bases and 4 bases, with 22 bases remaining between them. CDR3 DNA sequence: TGTGCCAGCTCAAGCCTAGTAAATCAGGGCCCAGATACGCAGTATTTT. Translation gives CASSSLVNQGPDTQYF.

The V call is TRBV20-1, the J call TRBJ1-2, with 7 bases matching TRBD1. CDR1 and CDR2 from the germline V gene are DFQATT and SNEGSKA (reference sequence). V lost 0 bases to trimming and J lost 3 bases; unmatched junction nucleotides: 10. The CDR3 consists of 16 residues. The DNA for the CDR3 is TGCAGTGCTAGAGATCCCCGGGACAGCGAATACTATGGCTACACCTTC. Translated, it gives CSARDPRDSEYYGYTF.

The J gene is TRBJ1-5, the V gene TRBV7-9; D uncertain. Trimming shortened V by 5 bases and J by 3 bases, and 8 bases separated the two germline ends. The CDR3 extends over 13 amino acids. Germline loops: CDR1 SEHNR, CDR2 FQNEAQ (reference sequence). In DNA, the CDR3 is TGTGCCAGCAGCCCACCAAACAATCAGCCCCAGCATTTT. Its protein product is CASSPPNNQPQHF.

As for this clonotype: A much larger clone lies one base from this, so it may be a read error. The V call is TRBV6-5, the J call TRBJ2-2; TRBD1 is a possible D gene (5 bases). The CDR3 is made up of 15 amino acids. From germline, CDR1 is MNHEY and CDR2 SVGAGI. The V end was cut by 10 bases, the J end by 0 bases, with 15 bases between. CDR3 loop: CANTFGHANTGELFF. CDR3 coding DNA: TGTGCCAACACCTTCGGACACGCGAACACCGGGGAGCTGTTTTTT.

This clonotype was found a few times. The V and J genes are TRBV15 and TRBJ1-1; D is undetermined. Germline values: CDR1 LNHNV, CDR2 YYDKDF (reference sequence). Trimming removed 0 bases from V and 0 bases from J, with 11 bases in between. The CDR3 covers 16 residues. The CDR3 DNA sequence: TGTGCCACCAGCAGAGATCGGATCTACTTGAACACTGAAGCTTTCTTT. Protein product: CATSRDRIYLNTEAFF.

This CDR3 reads CASSSRGSGSYEQYV. The CDR3 DNA reads TGTGCCAGCAGTTCCAGGGGAAGTGGCTCCTACGAGCAGTACGTC. V and J are TRBV27 and TRBJ2-7; D might be TRBD1 (6 bases). V lost 4 bases and J 0 bases, leaving 13 bases between the germline ends. The CDR3 runs to 15 residues. The V gene's germline CDR1 is MNHEY and CDR2 SMNVEV (reference sequence).

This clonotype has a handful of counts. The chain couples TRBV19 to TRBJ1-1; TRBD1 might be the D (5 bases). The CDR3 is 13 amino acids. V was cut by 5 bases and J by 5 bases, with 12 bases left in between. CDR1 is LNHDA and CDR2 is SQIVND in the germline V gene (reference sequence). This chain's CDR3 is CASSFQGWTEAFF. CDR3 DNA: TGTGCCAGTAGTTTCCAGGGATGGACTGAAGCTTTCTTT.

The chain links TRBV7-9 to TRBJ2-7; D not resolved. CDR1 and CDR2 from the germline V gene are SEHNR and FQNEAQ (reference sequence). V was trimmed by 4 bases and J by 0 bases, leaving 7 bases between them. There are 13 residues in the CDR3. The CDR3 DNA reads TGTGCCAGCAGCTCCAACGCCTCCTACGAGCAGTACTTC. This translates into CASSSNASYEQYF.